One and the same sample provided the 7 T cell receptor beta chains below, sequenced in a study of blood T cells in healthy people across ages. For the second PCR, which ran for roughly 7 to 11 cycles, a sample-barcoded 5' primer and a J-beta primer mix were used. TCRdb re-called the 5' RACE reads through MiXCR, storing one row per CDR3 protein. This table has around 940,000 distinct CDR3 sequences, roughly 50% appearing once. The sequenced sample consisted of blood. The origin of the receptors is a woman aged 55-70 years in good health.

There are many counts of this clonotype. The chain uses TRBV7-2 and TRBJ2-7; maybe TRBD2 (5 bases). The length of the CDR3 is 14 residues. Germline-derived CDR1 and CDR2 are SGHTA and FQGNSA. V was cut by 3 bases and J by 2 bases, with 11 bases left in between. The DNA of the CDR3 is TGTGCCAGCAGCTTGGAGGCAGGACCCTACGAGCAGTACTTC. It translates to CASSLEAGPYEQYF.

The table lists this clonotype with a few counts. The chain couples TRBV29-1 to TRBJ2-7; perhaps TRBD2 as D (6 bases). Looked up from germline, CDR1 is SQVTM and CDR2 is ANQGSEA. The ends were cut back, 7 bases at V and 4 bases at J, with 20 bases in the middle. This CDR3 region has 14 residues. The CDR3: CSARRERVGYEQYF. The CDR3 region has the DNA TGCAGCGCCCGACGGGAGCGGGTCGGGTACGAGCAGTACTTC.

This clonotype was seen once. This chain uses TRBV2 with TRBJ2-3, with 7 bases fitting TRBD1. The germline gives CDR1 SNHLY, CDR2 FYNNEI. The CDR3 extends over 12 amino acids. Trimming took 8 bases from V and 7 from J; bases not matched to a gene: 6. The CDR3 coding sequence is TGTGCCAGCCTTGACAGGGCGAATACGCAGTATTTT. Amino acids: CASLDRANTQYF.

The rearrangement joins TRBV9 to TRBJ2-5; the D gene is possibly TRBD2 (6 bases). This CDR3 is built from 17 residues. Germline V gives CDR1 SGDLS, CDR2 YYNGEE. Trimming left V 0 bases short and J 1 base short, with 16 bases between. CDR3 in DNA: TGTGCCAGCAGCGTAGGATCCCTAGCGAGGTCCCAAGAGACCCAGTACTTC. Translating it yields CASSVGSLARSQETQYF. The full variable domain, with the rest looked up from reference TRBV9 and TRBJ2-5, is DSGVTQTPKHLITATGQRVTLRCSPRSGDLSVYWYQQSLDQGLQFLIQYYNGEERAKGNILERFSAQQFPDLHSELNLSSLELGDSALYFCASSVGSLARSQETQYFGPGTRLLVL.

There are many counts of this clonotype. The chain employs TRBV9 and TRBJ1-2, with 10 positions matching TRBD1. After removal of 2 bases from V and 3 bases from J, the junction contained 10 bases not matched to a gene. The CDR3 is 17 residues long. Germline CDR1 and CDR2: SGDLS and YYNGEE. The CDR3 DNA follows: TGTGCCAGCAGCGTGGCTTCGCTCGGGACAGGGGACTATGGCTACACCTTC. It yields the protein CASSVASLGTGDYGYTF. Filled out from reference TRBV9 and TRBJ1-2, the complete variable domain reads DSGVTQTPKHLITATGQRVTLRCSPRSGDLSVYWYQQSLDQGLQFLIQYYNGEERAKGNILERFSAQQFPDLHSELNLSSLELGDSALYFCASSVASLGTGDYGYTFGSGTRLTVV.

This clonotype was recorded a few times. This rearrangement joins TRBV29-1 to TRBJ1-6; TRBD1 aligns across 8 bases. This CDR3 comprises 14 residues. The V gene end was trimmed by 7 bases and the J gene end by 7 bases; junction bases not matched to a gene: 9. Germline values: CDR1 SQVTM, CDR2 ANQGSEA. CDR3 nucleotides: TGCAGCGCCCGGACAGGGAGGGAAAATTCACCCCTCCACTTT. It translates to CSARTGRENSPLHF.

This clonotype was counted only a few times. The genes are TRBV6-5 and TRBJ2-7; the match to TRBD1 covers 12 bases. The assigned J gene may be wrong: the sequence end matches TRBJ2-4 better. Germline-derived CDR1 and CDR2 are MNHEY and SVGAGI. The CDR3 loop spans 15 amino acids. The CDR3 reads CASTSGQGARDIQYF. The CDR3 coding sequence is TGTGCCAGCACCTCGGGACAGGGGGCGCGGGACATTCAGTACTTC.